This is a list of T cell receptor beta chains from one sample in a study of shared clonotypes between healthy human individuals. The method was immunoSEQ multiplex PCR; TCRdb's version includes in-frame clones alone and lacks a portion of them. This table has under 2,500,000 clones, roughly 95% appearing once. Sequencing was performed on naive CD4+ T cells sorted from blood. The receptors were gathered from a man aged 18 to 30 in good health. Both conserved end residues are part of each CDR3. The D gene is left open where the match is weak. Clone sizes are given selectively: once, few, many, or a class where the clone is expanded.

abundance	v_gene	d_gene	j_gene	CDR3nt	CDR3aa
-	TRBV6-1	-	TRBJ1-1	TGTGCCAGCAGTCAGGCGCCGGAAGCTTTCTTT	CASSQAPEAFF
-	TRBV4-3	-	TRBJ2-3	TGCGCCAGCAGCCAAGATGAGTGGGGTGGTACGAGCGGGAGCACAGATACGCAGTATTTT	CASSQDEWGGTSGSTDTQYF
-	TRBV19	-	TRBJ2-7	TGTGCCAGTAGTATCTTAGGGGCAGCATACTACGAGCAGTACTTC	CASSILGAAYYEQYF
-	TRBV10-3	-	TRBJ1-5	TGTGCCATCAGTGATTTAGACGGAAATCAGCCCCAGCATTTT	CAISDLDGNQPQHF
once	TRBV7-6	TRBD1	TRBJ2-2	TGTGCCAGCCTTAGCCGGGACAGACGTAACACCGGGGAGCTGTTTTTT	CASLSRDRRNTGELFF
-	TRBV2	-	TRBJ2-1	TGTGCCAGCAGTGTGGGGGGACTCAATGAGCAGTTCTTC	CASSVGGLNEQFF
-	TRBV27	-	TRBJ2-1	TGTGCCAGCAGTTTAATTTCGCGGCCCTACAATGAGCAGTTCTTC	CASSLISRPYNEQFF
-	TRBV5-1	-	TRBJ1-4	TGCGCCAGCCGTCTACAGGGTTCCACTAATGAAAAACTGTTTTTT	CASRLQGSTNEKLFF
-	TRBV6-5	-	TRBJ2-3	TGTGCCAGCAGTACACGACTGCTAACCCCGGATACGCAGTATTTT	CASSTRLLTPDTQYF
-	TRBV5-1	-	TRBJ2-7	TGCGCCAGCAGCTTGGTAGACTCATTCTACGAGCAGTACTTC	CASSLVDSFYEQYF
-	TRBV5-1	TRBD1	TRBJ2-3	TGCGCCAGCCGACAGGGGACTCGCACAGATACGCAGTATTTT	CASRQGTRTDTQYF
-	TRBV5-8	-	TRBJ2-7	TGTGCCAGCAGCCCGGACACAGGCGCCTACGAGCAGTACTTC	CASSPDTGAYEQYF
-	TRBV30	TRBD1	TRBJ1-4	TGTGCCTGCCACGACAGGGGTAAAAGTGAAAAACTGTTTTTT	CACHDRGKSEKLFF
-	TRBV5-4	TRBD2	TRBJ2-5	TGTGCCAGCAGCTTGGGCACTAGCGGCCAAGAGACCCAGTACTTC	CASSLGTSGQETQYF
-	TRBV19	-	TRBJ1-5	TGTGCCAGTAGTACGACTCGACGAGAGTTTTATCAGCCCCAGCATTTT	CASSTTRREFYQPQHF
-	TRBV5-4	-	TRBJ1-1	TGTGCCAGCAGCTTGGGTACAGGGTGGAACACTGAAGCTTTCTTT	CASSLGTGWNTEAFF
once	TRBV28	-	TRBJ1-1	TGTGCCAGCAGTCCCCTTTGGGGGGGCAACACTGAAGCTTTCTTT	CASSPLWGGNTEAFF
-	TRBV27	TRBD1	TRBJ1-2	TGTGCCAGCAGACTAGGGACAGGGTTTGGCTACACCTTC	CASRLGTGFGYTF
-	TRBV5-1	-	TRBJ2-7	TGCGCCAGCAGCGCTGGGACGGGCTACGAGCAGTACTTC	CASSAGTGYEQYF
-	TRBV2	-	TRBJ2-2	TGTGCCAGCAGTCCTAGACAGGCTAGAGAGCTGTTTTTT	CASSPRQARELFF
-	TRBV27	TRBD2	TRBJ2-1	TGTGCCAGCAGCCCTCAGCGGGGAGGGCTAAGCTCCTACAATGAGCAGTTCTTC	CASSPQRGGLSSYNEQFF
-	TRBV29-1	-	TRBJ1-1	TGCAGCGTTGGAACAGGGAGTCGGACTGAAGCTTTCTTT	CSVGTGSRTEAFF
-	TRBV18	-	TRBJ2-2	TGTGCCAGCTCACCACAGGGGCCTTCGAACACCGGGGAGCTGTTTTTT	CASSPQGPSNTGELFF
once	TRBV5-1	-	TRBJ1-3	TGCGCCAGCAGCTTAGCAGGAGGGGCTGGAAACACCATATATTTT	CASSLAGGAGNTIYF
once	TRBV7-7	-	TRBJ2-2	TGTGCTAGCAGCTTACTTCCCCCCCCCTCGAACACCGGGGAGCTGTTTTTT	CASSLLPPPSNTGELFF
-	TRBV5-6	-	TRBJ2-7	TGTGCCAGCATGCGAGGGATCTCCTACGAGCAGTACTTC	CASMRGISYEQYF
-	TRBV10-3	-	TRBJ2-2	TGTGCCATCAGTGAACTTCAGACCGGGGAGCTGTTTTTT	CAISELQTGELFF
-	TRBV29-1	-	TRBJ2-1	TGCAGCGCCGACGGGGGAGCGGCAAACTACAATGAGCAGTTCTTC	CSADGGAANYNEQFF
-	TRBV29-1	TRBD1	TRBJ1-1	TGCAGCGTTTTTACAGGGGGAAACACTGAAGCTTTCTTT	CSVFTGGNTEAFF
-	TRBV11-3	TRBD1	TRBJ2-2	TGTGCCAGCAGCTCACAGGGGTCGAACACCGGGGAGCTGTTTTTT	CASSSQGSNTGELFF
-	TRBV5-4	TRBD2	TRBJ2-1	TGTGCCAGCAGCTTGGGTCCTAGCGGGAGTGAATATGAGCAGTTCTTC	CASSLGPSGSEYEQFF
-	TRBV11-2	-	TRBJ1-5	TGTGCCAGCAGCTTTACGGATAGCAATCAGCCCCAGCATTTT	CASSFTDSNQPQHF
-	TRBV18	-	TRBJ1-1	TGTGCCAGCTCACTGACAGACAGTAACACTGAAGCTTTCTTT	CASSLTDSNTEAFF
-	TRBV9	-	TRBJ2-7	TGTGCCAGCAGCGTAGGTCCGGACCGACAATACGAGCAGTACTTC	CASSVGPDRQYEQYF
-	TRBV4-1	-	TRBJ1-3	TGCGCCAGCAGCCACCGAGTGGGGAACTTCCTCTCTGGAAACACCATATATTTT	CASSHRVGNFLSGNTIYF
-	TRBV19	-	TRBJ2-4	TGTGCCAGTAGTATTCAGGGTTTGAACATTCAGTACTTC	CASSIQGLNIQYF
-	TRBV6-5	TRBD1	TRBJ2-7	TGTGCCAGCAGTTATAAGACAGGGCCCTACGAGCAGTACTTC	CASSYKTGPYEQYF
-	TRBV6-4	-	TRBJ1-1	TGTGCCAGCAGTGCGTCAGGGAACACTGAAGCTTTCTTT	CASSASGNTEAFF
-	TRBV7-8	-	TRBJ1-1	TGTGCCAGCAGCTTAACGGAGAACACTGAAGCTTTCTTT	CASSLTENTEAFF
once	TRBV5-1	-	TRBJ1-4	TGCGCCAGCAGCCCCTCAGGGTCCGAAAAACTGTTTTTT	CASSPSGSEKLFF
-	TRBV4-2	-	TRBJ1-4	TGTGCCAGCAGCCTAGGGACAAACGAAAAACTGTTTTTT	CASSLGTNEKLFF
-	TRBV7-9	TRBD1	TRBJ2-7	TGTGCCAGCAGCTTCTCGGGACAGGTGGCCTACGAGCAGTACTTC	CASSFSGQVAYEQYF
once	TRBV28	-	TRBJ2-3	TGTGCCAGCAGTTTATATGGGGCCGCTACAGATACGCAGTATTTT	CASSLYGAATDTQYF
-	TRBV6-5	-	TRBJ2-7	TGTGCCAGCAGTTACTCGCAGGGTAGCTACGAGCAGTACTTC	CASSYSQGSYEQYF
-	TRBV9	TRBD2	TRBJ2-7	TGTGCCAGCAGCGTACAGGGAGGGAGCTCCTACGAGCAGTACTTC	CASSVQGGSSYEQYF
-	TRBV28	TRBD1	TRBJ2-4	TGTGCCAGCAGCCCCGGGACAGTCAAAAACATTCAGTACTTC	CASSPGTVKNIQYF
-	TRBV6-1	-	TRBJ1-2	TGTGCCAGCAGTGCGGTGGAGTACGGCTATGGCTACACCTTC	CASSAVEYGYGYTF
once	TRBV9	-	TRBJ2-7	TGTGCCAGCAGCGTAGGAGGGATGGGACCTACCTACGAGCAGTACTTC	CASSVGGMGPTYEQYF
-	TRBV7-9	-	TRBJ1-4	TGTGCCAGCAGCTTAGTTGGATCTAATGAAAAACTGTTTTTT	CASSLVGSNEKLFF
-	TRBV7-9	-	TRBJ2-2	TGTGCCAGCAGCTTAGCTAAGGGAACCGGGGAGCTGTTTTTT	CASSLAKGTGELFF
-	TRBV27	-	TRBJ2-7	TGTGCCAGCAGTTTAAGGACAGTTGGCTACGAGCAGTACTTC	CASSLRTVGYEQYF
-	TRBV15	-	TRBJ1-2	TGTGCCACCAGCAGAGACATGGGTGGCTACACCTTC	CATSRDMGGYTF
-	TRBV2	-	TRBJ1-1	TGTGCCAGCAGCACCGACAGTATGAACACTGAAGCTTTCTTT	CASSTDSMNTEAFF
once	TRBV20-1	TRBD1	TRBJ2-7	TGCAGCATGAAGGGGGCGGTCGAGCAGTACTTC	CSMKGAVEQYF
-	TRBV7-8	-	TRBJ1-3	TGTGCCAGCAGCTTAGAGTCCAGGGGTGGAAACACCATATATTTT	CASSLESRGGNTIYF
-	TRBV18	-	TRBJ2-3	TGTGCCAGCTCACCACAACAGGGAACAGATACGCAGTATTTT	CASSPQQGTDTQYF
-	TRBV18	-	TRBJ2-7	TGTGCCCCACTCGAGTCCCGCGAGCAGTACTTC	CAPLESREQYF
few	TRBV2	-	TRBJ2-3	TGTGCCAGCAGCTATCGGGGGGCAGAAGATACGCAGTATTTT	CASSYRGAEDTQYF
-	TRBV2	-	TRBJ1-5	TGTGCCAGCAGTGAAGGGTGGGTTCAGCCCCAGCATTTT	CASSEGWVQPQHF
-	TRBV5-4	TRBD1	TRBJ2-7	TGTGCCAGCAGTTTAGACAGGGGTGAAGAGAACGAGCAGTACTTC	CASSLDRGEENEQYF